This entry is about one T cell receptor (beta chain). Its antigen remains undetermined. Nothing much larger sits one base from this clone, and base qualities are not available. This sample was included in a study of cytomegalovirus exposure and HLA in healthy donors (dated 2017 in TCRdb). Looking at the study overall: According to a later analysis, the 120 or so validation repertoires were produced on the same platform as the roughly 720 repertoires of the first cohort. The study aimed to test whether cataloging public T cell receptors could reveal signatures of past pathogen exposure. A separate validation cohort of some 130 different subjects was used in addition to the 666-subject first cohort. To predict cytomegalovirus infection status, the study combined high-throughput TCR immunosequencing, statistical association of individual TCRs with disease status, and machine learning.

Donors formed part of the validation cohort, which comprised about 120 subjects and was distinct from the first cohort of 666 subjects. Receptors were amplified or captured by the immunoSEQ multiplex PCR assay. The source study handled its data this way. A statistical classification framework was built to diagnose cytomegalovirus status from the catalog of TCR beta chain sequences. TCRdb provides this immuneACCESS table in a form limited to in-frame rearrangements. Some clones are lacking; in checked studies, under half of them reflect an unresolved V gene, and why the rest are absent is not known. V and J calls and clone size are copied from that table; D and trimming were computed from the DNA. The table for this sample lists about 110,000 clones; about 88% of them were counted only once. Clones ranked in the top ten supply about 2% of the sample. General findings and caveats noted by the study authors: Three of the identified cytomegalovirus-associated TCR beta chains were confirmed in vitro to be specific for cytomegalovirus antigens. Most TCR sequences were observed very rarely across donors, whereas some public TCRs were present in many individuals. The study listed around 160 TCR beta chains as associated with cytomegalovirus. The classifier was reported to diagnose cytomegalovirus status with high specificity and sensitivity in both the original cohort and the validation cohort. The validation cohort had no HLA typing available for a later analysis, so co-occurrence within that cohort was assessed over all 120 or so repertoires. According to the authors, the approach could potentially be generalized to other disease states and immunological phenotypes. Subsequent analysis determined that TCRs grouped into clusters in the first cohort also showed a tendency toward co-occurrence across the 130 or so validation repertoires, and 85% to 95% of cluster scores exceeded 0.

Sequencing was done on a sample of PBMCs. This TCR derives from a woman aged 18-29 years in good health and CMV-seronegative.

The CDR3 region has the sequence CASRDASGSYNEQFF. The sequenced DNA: TGCGCCAGCAGGGACGCTAGCGGATCCTACAATGAGCAGTTCTTC. The sequence is built from TRBV4-3 and TRBJ2-1; 7 central nucleotides agree with TRBD2. The germline V gene yields LGHNA for CDR1 and YSLEER for CDR2. Taken from cysteine to phenylalanine, the CDR3 has 15 residues. Just CDR3 DNA is preserved here, 45 bases in frame from base 1. Germline trimming: 6 bases from V, 1 base from J; junction bases outside gene matches: 6.